These 15 T cell receptor beta chains were all obtained from the same sample, sequenced in a study of blood T cell repertoires in COVID-19. Produced via immunoSEQ multiplex PCR; TCRdb's table is partial and in-frame only. The sample consists of 200,000 to 300,000 clones, 88% of them appearing once. Source material: peripheral blood. The receptor set was obtained from a woman aged 40 to 50 who had recovered from COVID-19.

The rearrangement links TRBV16 to TRBJ2-3, with 8 bases identical to TRBD2. CDR1 and CDR2 (germline): KGHSY, FQNENV. V trimming: 1 base; J trimming: 0 bases; junction bases outside the gene matches: 3. The CDR3 is 16 residues long. The CDR3 reads CASSQFRGGSTDTQYF. The CDR3 DNA reads TGTGCCAGCAGCCAATTTCGCGGGGGGAGCACAGATACGCAGTATTTT. Full variable domain (outside the CDR3, taken from reference TRBV16 and TRBJ2-3): GEEVAQTPKHLVRGEGQKAKLYCAPIKGHSYVFWYQQVLKNEFKFLISFQNENVFDETGMPKERFSAKCLPNSPCSLEIQATKLEDSAVYFCASSQFRGGSTDTQYFGPGTRLTVL.

Ten or more counts support this clone. The V gene is TRBV7-2, the J gene TRBJ1-2; TRBD1 matches 7 bases. Germline V CDR1 and CDR2: SGHTA, FQGNSA. This CDR3 is 14 amino acids long. V lost 5 bases, J lost 7 bases, and 10 bases stayed unmatched. Here the CDR3 DNA reads TGTGCCAGCAGCCGGGACAGTAGGCCCGGTGGCTACACCTTC. Translating it yields CASSRDSRPGGYTF.

The CDR3 loop is CASSPTPRTYRTDTQYF. CDR3 DNA: TGTGCCAGCAGTCCCACCCCAAGGACATACCGCACAGATACGCAGTATTTT. This chain joins TRBV27 and TRBJ2-3; TRBD1 might be the D (5 bases). Germline V gene sequence: CDR1 MNHEY, CDR2 SMNVEV (reference sequence). Trimming took 5 bases from V and 1 from J, leaving 19 bases between them. The length of the CDR3 is 17 residues.

This rearrangement joins TRBV27 to TRBJ1-5; 8 bases are a match to TRBD1. J gave up 5 bases and V 6 bases, and 9 bases lay outside the gene matches. The CDR3 runs to 15 residues. Per the germline V gene, CDR1 is MNHEY and CDR2 is SMNVEV (reference sequence). The chain's CDR3 is CASRHDRGWDQPQHF. As DNA, the CDR3 is TGTGCCAGCAGGCATGACAGGGGTTGGGATCAGCCCCAGCATTTT.

A single count supports this clone. The chain has TRBV7-2 and TRBJ2-1, with 11 bases fitting TRBD2. The CDR3 is 17 residues long. Germline values: CDR1 SGHTA, CDR2 FQGNSA. The V segment lost 5 bases and the J segment 3 bases; nucleotides outside the gene matches: 9. The chain's CDR3 is CASSPSGRSLVYNEQFF. CDR3 coding DNA: TGTGCCAGCAGCCCTAGCGGGAGGTCCCTAGTCTACAATGAGCAGTTCTTC.

The rearrangement uses TRBV5-4 and TRBJ2-2; unclear D gene. The CDR3 totals 16 residues. V was shortened by 0 bases and J by 3 bases, with 12 bases between the two germline ends. Germline CDR1 SGHNT, CDR2 YYREEE (reference sequence). For the CDR3, the DNA is TGTGCCAGCAGCTTGGGACCATCACGGGACACCGGGGAGCTGTTTTTT. Protein: CASSLGPSRDTGELFF.

The V and J genes are TRBV5-8 and TRBJ2-7; possible D gene TRBD2, 6 bases. The CDR3 has 15 amino acids. The germline V gene has CDR1 SGHTS and CDR2 YDEGEE. V was trimmed by 4 bases and J by 3 bases, leaving 17 bases between them. CDR3 bases: TGTGCCAGCAGCCCCCGTGGGCGGGGTGACTACGAGCAGTACTTC. It encodes CASSPRGRGDYEQYF.

This clone was counted once. This rearrangement joins TRBV7-6 to TRBJ1-2, with D tentatively TRBD1 (6 bases). With 0 bases removed from V and 0 bases from J, the gap between germline ends came to 14 bases. Germline CDR1 SGHVS, CDR2 FNYEAQ. There are 17 residues in the CDR3. CDR3 in amino acids: CASSLAPGAAANYGYTF. DNA for the CDR3: TGTGCCAGCAGCTTAGCACCAGGGGCAGCCGCTAACTATGGCTACACCTTC.

The CDR3 nucleotides read TGTGCCAGCAGCTTTACAGGGGGGGGTGAAAAACTGTTTTTT. As protein: CASSFTGGGEKLFF. This chain uses TRBV5-4 with TRBJ1-4, with TRBD1 matching 8 bases. Unmatched junction bases numbered 4, after V lost 2 bases and J lost 7 bases. Germline assignment: CDR1 SGHNT and CDR2 YYREEE (reference sequence). The CDR3 consists of 14 residues.

This clone was picked up one time. This sequence joins TRBV5-6 and TRBJ2-5, with D unclear. Trimming removed 4 bases from V and 7 bases from J, with 11 bases in between. Germline V gene sequence: CDR1 SGHDT, CDR2 YYEEEE. The CDR3 has 12 residues. This CDR3 reads CASSQPPGTQYF. The CDR3 nucleotides are TGTGCCAGCAGCCAACCCCCCGGGACCCAGTACTTC. Filled out from reference TRBV5-6 and TRBJ2-5, the complete variable domain reads DAGVTQSPTHLIKTRGQQVTLRCSPKSGHDTVSWYQQALGQGPQFIFQYYEEEERQRGNFPDRFSGHQFPNYSSELNVNALLLGDSALYLCASSQPPGTQYFGPGTRLLVL.

CDR3 sequence: CSASPIQGYTF. DNA of the CDR3: TGCAGTGCTAGCCCCATCCAGGGCTACACCTTC. The chain couples TRBV20-1 to TRBJ1-2; D not certain. Germline CDR1 reads DFQATT; CDR2 reads SNEGSKA (reference sequence). V gave up 3 bases and J gave up 8 bases, with 10 bases separating them. This CDR3 is 11 amino acids long.

This sequence joins TRBV5-1 and TRBJ1-2; perhaps TRBD1 as D (5 bases). Trimming took off 7 bases at V and 0 bases at J, with 13 bases between the two ends. CDR1 is SGHRS and CDR2 is YFSETQ in the germline V gene. This CDR3 has 14 amino acids. CDR3 sequence reads: CASSTGDSNYGYTF. Written as DNA, the CDR3 is TGCGCCAGCTCAACAGGCGACTCTAACTATGGCTACACCTTC.

The V and J genes are TRBV6-1 and TRBJ2-1; D remains ambiguous. V was trimmed by 5 bases and J by 6 bases, leaving 14 bases between them. This CDR3 has 14 residues. CDR1 and CDR2 from the germline V gene are MNHNS and SASEGT. CDR3 DNA: TGTGCCAGCAGTTCGCCGGCCGCGGCCAATGAGCAGTTCTTC. This encodes CASSSPAAANEQFF.

The chain links TRBV12-3 or TRBV12-4 to TRBJ2-5; no clear D gene. The germline V and J ends were trimmed by 3 bases and 5 bases, with 4 bases remaining between them. This CDR3 region has 11 residues. The CDR3 here is CASSLEETQYF. The CDR3 bases are TGTGCCAGCAGTTTGGAGGAGACCCAGTACTTC.

This clone has only a few counts. The chain uses TRBV4-1 and TRBJ1-1; 8 bases match TRBD1. The trim removed 4 bases at V and 7 bases at J, leaving 5 bases unmatched. Per the germline V gene, CDR1 is MGHRA and CDR2 is YSYEKL. The CDR3 extends over 13 amino acids. CDR3 sequence reads: CASSPTGGVEAFF. In DNA form, the CDR3 reads TGCGCCAGCAGCCCTACAGGGGGTGTTGAAGCTTTCTTT.